The source of this T cell receptor (beta chain) is a study of cytomegalovirus exposure and HLA in healthy donors. The V gene's germline CDR1 is SGHVS and CDR2 FNYEAQ. V shed 2 bases and J shed 9 bases, with 9 bases lying between them. This CDR3 region has 12 residues. Primers included in the PCR were 60 Vbeta and 13 Jbeta primers. Libraries were prepared by immunoSEQ multiplex PCR; TCRdb keeps only in-frame clonotypes and omits some of them. Altogether about 140,000 clones are present, just under 85% being singletons, with the ten largest covering around 2%. The chain has TRBV7-6 and TRBJ2-3; D perhaps matches TRBD2 (5 bases). This clonotype was sampled from a woman aged 40 to 50 in good health and CMV-seronegative. Sequencing was performed on PBMCs. The CDR3: CASSLTTGTQYF. The CDR3 DNA follows: TGTGCCAGCAGCTTAACGACGGGAACGCAGTATTTT.